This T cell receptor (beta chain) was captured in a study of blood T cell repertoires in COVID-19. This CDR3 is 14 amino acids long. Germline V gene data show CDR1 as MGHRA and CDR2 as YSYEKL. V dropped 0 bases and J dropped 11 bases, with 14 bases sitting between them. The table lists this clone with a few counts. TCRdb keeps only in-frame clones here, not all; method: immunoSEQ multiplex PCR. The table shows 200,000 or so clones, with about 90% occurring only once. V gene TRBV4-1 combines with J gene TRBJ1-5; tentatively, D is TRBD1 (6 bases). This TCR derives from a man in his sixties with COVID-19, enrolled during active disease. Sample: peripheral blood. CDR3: CASSQEETQGTQHF. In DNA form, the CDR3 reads TGCGCCAGCAGCCAAGAAGAGACACAGGGTACCCAGCATTTT.